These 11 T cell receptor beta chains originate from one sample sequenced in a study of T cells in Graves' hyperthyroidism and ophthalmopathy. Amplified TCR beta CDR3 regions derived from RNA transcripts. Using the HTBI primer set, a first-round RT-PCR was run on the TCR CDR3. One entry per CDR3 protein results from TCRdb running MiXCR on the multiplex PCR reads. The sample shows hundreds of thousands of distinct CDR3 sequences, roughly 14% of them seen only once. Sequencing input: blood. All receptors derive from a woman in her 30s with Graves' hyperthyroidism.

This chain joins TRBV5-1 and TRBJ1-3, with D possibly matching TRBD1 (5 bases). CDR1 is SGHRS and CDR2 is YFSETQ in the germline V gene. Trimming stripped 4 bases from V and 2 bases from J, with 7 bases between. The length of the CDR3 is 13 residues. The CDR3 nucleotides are TGCGCCAGCAGCCAGGGCCCTGGAAACACCATATATTTT. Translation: CASSQGPGNTIYF.

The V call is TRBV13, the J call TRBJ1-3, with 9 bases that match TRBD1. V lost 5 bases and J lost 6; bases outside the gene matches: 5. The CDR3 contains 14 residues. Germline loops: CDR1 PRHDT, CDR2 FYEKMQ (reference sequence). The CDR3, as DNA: TGTGCCAGCAGCCGCCGGACAGGGGTAAACACCATATATTTT. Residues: CASSRRTGVNTIYF.

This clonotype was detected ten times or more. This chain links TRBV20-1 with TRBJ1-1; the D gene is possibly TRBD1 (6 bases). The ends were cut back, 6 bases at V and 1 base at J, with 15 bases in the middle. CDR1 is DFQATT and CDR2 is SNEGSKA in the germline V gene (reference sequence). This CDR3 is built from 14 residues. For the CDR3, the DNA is TGCAGTGCCCCACCGGGAGGGGGGAACACTGAAGCTTTCTTT. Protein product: CSAPPGGGNTEAFF.

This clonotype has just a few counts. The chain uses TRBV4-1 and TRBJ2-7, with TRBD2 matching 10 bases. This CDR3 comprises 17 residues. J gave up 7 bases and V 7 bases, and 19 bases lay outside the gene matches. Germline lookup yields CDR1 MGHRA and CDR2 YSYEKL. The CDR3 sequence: CASNLGTSAPIYLEQYF. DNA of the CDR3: TGCGCCAGCAACCTCGGGACTAGCGCCCCGATTTATTTAGAGCAGTACTTC.

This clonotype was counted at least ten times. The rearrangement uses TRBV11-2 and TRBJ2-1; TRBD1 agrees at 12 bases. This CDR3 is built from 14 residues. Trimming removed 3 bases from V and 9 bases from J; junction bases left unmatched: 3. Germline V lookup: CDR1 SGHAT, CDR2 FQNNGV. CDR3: CASSFGTGGLEQFF. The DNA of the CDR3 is TGTGCCAGCAGCTTCGGGACAGGGGGCCTTGAGCAGTTCTTC.

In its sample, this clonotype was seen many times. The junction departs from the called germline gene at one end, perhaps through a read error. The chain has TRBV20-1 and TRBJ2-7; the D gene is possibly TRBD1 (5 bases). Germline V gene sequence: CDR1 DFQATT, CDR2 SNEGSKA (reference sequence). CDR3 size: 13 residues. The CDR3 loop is CSATQDGAYEQYF. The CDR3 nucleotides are TGCAGCGCTACACAGGATGGGGCCTACGAGCAGTACTTC.

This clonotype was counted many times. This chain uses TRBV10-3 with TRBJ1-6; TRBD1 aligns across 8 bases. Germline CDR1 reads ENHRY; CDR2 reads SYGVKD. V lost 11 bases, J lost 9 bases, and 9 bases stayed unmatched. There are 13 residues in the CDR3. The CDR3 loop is CAALSDRGSPLHF. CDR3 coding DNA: TGTGCCGCCCTATCTGACAGGGGTTCACCCCTCCACTTT.

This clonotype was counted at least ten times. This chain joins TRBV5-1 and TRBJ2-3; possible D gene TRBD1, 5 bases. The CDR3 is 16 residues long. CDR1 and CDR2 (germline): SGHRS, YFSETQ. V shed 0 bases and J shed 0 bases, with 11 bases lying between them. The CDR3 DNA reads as TGCGCCAGCAGCTTGGGGCAGGGTCCTAGCACAGATACGCAGTATTTT. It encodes CASSLGQGPSTDTQYF.

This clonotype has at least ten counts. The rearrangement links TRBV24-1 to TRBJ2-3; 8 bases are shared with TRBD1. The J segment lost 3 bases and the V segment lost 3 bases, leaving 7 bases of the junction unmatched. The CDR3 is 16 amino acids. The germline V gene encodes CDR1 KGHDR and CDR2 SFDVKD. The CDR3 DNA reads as TGTGCCACCAGTGATCCGACAGGGGAGAATACAGATACGCAGTATTTT. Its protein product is CATSDPTGENTDTQYF.

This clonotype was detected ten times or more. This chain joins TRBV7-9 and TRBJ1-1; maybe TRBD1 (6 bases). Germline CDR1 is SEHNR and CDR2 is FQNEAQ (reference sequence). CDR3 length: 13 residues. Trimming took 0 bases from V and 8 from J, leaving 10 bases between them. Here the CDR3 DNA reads TGTGCCAGCAGCTTAGCTGGGGGCCACGAAGCTTTCTTT. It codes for CASSLAGGHEAFF.

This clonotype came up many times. Written as DNA, the CDR3 is TGTGCCAGCAGCTTAAAAGGAGCCGAGCAGTACTTC. This encodes CASSLKGAEQYF. J is TRBJ2-7 and V is TRBV7-9, with D unclear. Germline V CDR1 and CDR2: SEHNR, FQNEAQ (reference sequence). Trimming took 2 bases from V and 6 from J, leaving 8 bases between them. The CDR3 runs to 12 residues. Looking up the rest from reference TRBV7-9 and TRBJ2-7 gives the full variable domain: DTGVSQNPRHKITKRGQNVTFRCDPISEHNRLYWYRQTLGQGPEFLTYFQNEAQLEKSRLLSDRFSAERPKGSFSTLEIQRTEQGDSAMYLCASSLKGAEQYFGPGTRLTVT.